This TCR beta chain originates from a study of beta chain features in type 1 diabetes. Expressed TCRB transcripts were sequenced, since all the RNA that had been isolated was reverse transcribed. Assay: immunoSEQ multiplex PCR; the TCRdb copy retains only in-frame clones and omits some. The sample consists of roughly 310,000 clones, around 10% of them appearing once. This clone showed up just a few times. Its antigen is as yet unknown. CDR1 and CDR2 from the germline V gene are SGHTS and YDEGEE. V lost 4 bases, J lost 6 bases, and 4 bases stayed unmatched. CDR3 size: 14 residues. Broader study findings: TCRB rearrangement may or may not be influenced by HLA type; here this remained unresolved.

The receptor comes from a woman aged 25 to 39 in good health. Sequencing used naive CD4+ T cells from blood. The rearrangement joins TRBV5-8 to TRBJ1-5, with 10 bases that match TRBD1. The chain's CDR3 is CASSEGQGIQPQHF. CDR3 DNA: TGTGCCAGCAGCGAGGGACAGGGGATTCAGCCCCAGCATTTT.